This TCR beta chain was captured by sequencing in a study of blood T cell repertoires in COVID-19. The overall study: Acute and convalescent COVID-19 specimens originated in the United States, Italy and Spain. PBMCs, B-cell-depleted T cells, or T cells were the source of the cDNA or gDNA that made up the material.

Trimming cost V 4 bases and J 6 bases; bases outside gene matches: 8. The germline V gene has CDR1 SGHTA and CDR2 FQGNSA. The CDR3 runs 16 residues. As handled by the study authors: Counts of nucleated cells, estimated from reference gene primer amplification, were obtained. TCRdb's table, derived via immunoSEQ multiplex PCR, lists solely in-frame clones and lacks some. That table gives V, J and clone size, and the DNA gave D and trimming. The repertoire includes roughly 200,000 clones, around 89% of them detected once, and 0.62% sits in the top ten. This clone came up once. This TCR derives from a man aged 50-60 years with acute or convalescent COVID-19. Material for sequencing was peripheral blood. V and J are TRBV7-2 and TRBJ2-2, with 10 bases fitting TRBD2. CDR3 sequence reads: CASSWSQRGGPGELFF. The CDR3 DNA follows: TGTGCCAGCAGCTGGAGCCAGCGGGGGGGCCCCGGGGAGCTGTTTTTT.